The TCR beta chain under discussion was sequenced for a study of T-cell reconstitution after alpha-beta-depleted transplantation in children. Using unique molecular identifiers, the investigators prepared the TCRbeta library. TCRdb itself ran the PCR reads through MiXCR, one entry per CDR3 protein. The table includes some 240,000 distinct CDR3 sequences, 12% detected once. CDR3 length: 13 residues. Germline V gives CDR1 MDHEN, CDR2 SYDVKM. With 1 base removed from V and 7 bases from J, the gap between germline ends came to 10 bases. The specimen was PBMCs from the stem cell graft donor, collected from the stem cell graft. The chain links TRBV28 to TRBJ1-1; D gene uncertain. This TCR was recovered from a human donor who donated a stem cell graft to a child with acute lymphoblastic leukemia. The DNA of the CDR3 is TGTGCCAGCAGTTTATCCGAGCAAGTTGAAGCTTTCTTT. Protein sequence: CASSLSEQVEAFF. Drawing the rest from reference TRBV28 and TRBJ1-1, the complete variable domain is DVKVTQSSRYLVKRTGEKVFLECVQDMDHENMFWYRQDPGLGLRLIYFSYDVKMKEKGDIPEGYSVSREKKERFSLILESASTNQTSMYLCASSLSEQVEAFFGQGTRLTVV.